This T cell receptor beta chain was found in a study of OX40 agonist ivuxolimab in advanced cancers. At the level of the study: Ivuxolimab, an antibody that agonizes OX40 (CD134), was administered to the patients. Patients were treated with intravenous ivuxolimab, dosed at 0.01 to 10 mg/kg and infused every 2 weeks.

Profiling relied on immunoSEQ multiplex PCR, and the TCRdb table lists in-frame clones only, not all of them. The sample lists tens of thousands of clones, 87% occurring once. Study-level findings and limits: There were, on average, more expanded clones in CD8+ T cells than in CD4+.

On this clone: Its matching antigen is unknown.

From germline, CDR1 is MDHEN and CDR2 SYDVKM. CDR3 length: 15 amino acids. Between the trimmed V and J ends, which lost 4 bases and 7 bases, there was a span of 16 bases. This specimen consisted of CD4+ or CD8+ T cells sorted from blood, obtained in a trial of the OX40 agonist ivuxolimab. The TCR comes from an adult with an advanced solid tumor such as melanoma, head and neck, liver or kidney cancer. The chain carries TRBV28 and TRBJ2-2; the D is unclear. The CDR3 is CASSSAPGSIGELFF. The CDR3 DNA reads TGTGCCAGCAGTTCGGCCCCCGGTTCGATCGGGGAGCTGTTTTTT. The full variable domain, rest sourced from reference TRBV28 and TRBJ2-2, is DVKVTQSSRYLVKRTGEKVFLECVQDMDHENMFWYRQDPGLGLRLIYFSYDVKMKEKGDIPEGYSVSREKKERFSLILESASTNQTSMYLCASSSAPGSIGELFFGEGSRLTVL.